This T cell receptor (beta chain) was observed in a study of T-cell memory formation after mild COVID-19. Study-level background: The two donors had largely donor-specific TCR clusters. Study-wide results and limits: Contracting clones from day 15 to 85 had balanced CD4/CD8; later expanders favoured CD4+. Chiefly within CM and EM were the contracting CD4+ clones; CD8+ ones were within EMRA.

This clonotype was seen a few times. Its antigen is not identified. Trimming cost V 3 bases and J 2 bases, with 9 bases left between them. Per the germline V gene, CDR1 is SGHRS and CDR2 is YFSETQ. The CDR3 has 13 amino acids. A single record per CDR3 protein comes from TCRdb applying MiXCR to the 5' RACE reads. The profile shows some 150,000 distinct CDR3 sequences, 6% of them singletons. V is TRBV5-1 and J is TRBJ2-7; TRBD1 might be the D (5 bases). The receptor was derived from an adult woman who had mild COVID-19 (a few samples of this study predate the infection). Cell type and time point are not known. The sequenced sample was PBMCs or a T cell subset sorted from them (not recorded which). CDR3 loop: CASSSRQPYEQYF. DNA for the CDR3: TGCGCCAGCAGCTCCAGACAGCCCTACGAGCAGTACTTC.